One and the same sample provided the 17 T cell receptor beta chains below, sequenced in a study of shared T cell receptors in the human thymus. The method was immunoSEQ multiplex PCR; TCRdb's version includes in-frame clones alone and lacks a portion of them. The sample includes a few hundred thousand clones, around 95% seen only once; the top ten take approximately 0.018%. Sequencing was performed on thymocytes. These receptors all stem from a human donor.

CDR3 protein: CASSFGTLNGELFF. In DNA form, the CDR3 reads TGTGCCAGCAGTTTTGGGACTCTAAACGGGGAGCTGTTTTTT. J is TRBJ2-2 and V is TRBV28; D is perhaps TRBD2 (6 bases). Germline CDR1 MDHEN, CDR2 SYDVKM. Trimming shortened V by 3 bases and J by 7 bases, and 12 bases separated the two germline ends. CDR3 length equals 14 residues.

This sequence joins TRBV27 and TRBJ2-3, with D perhaps matching TRBD2 (7 bases). Looked up from germline, CDR1 is MNHEY and CDR2 is SMNVEV (reference sequence). This CDR3 has 15 amino acids. The ends were cut back, 6 bases at V and 4 bases at J, with 17 bases in the middle. This CDR3 is CASSSRGRHSDTQYF. The DNA of the CDR3 is TGTGCCAGCAGCTCGCGGGGGCGGCACTCAGATACGCAGTATTTT.

CDR3 residues: CASSHTGHGSLCYTF. The CDR3 DNA sequence: TGTGCCAGCAGCCATACCGGACACGGGTCCCTATGCTACACCTTC. The rearrangement uses TRBV5-6 and TRBJ1-2, with TRBD1 as a possible D gene (5 bases). The V gene's germline CDR1 is SGHDT and CDR2 YYEEEE. Trimming stripped 4 bases from V and 9 bases from J, with 22 bases between. This CDR3 spans 15 amino acids. The whole variable domain, filled in from reference TRBV5-6 and TRBJ1-2, reads DAGVTQSPTHLIKTRGQQVTLRCSPKSGHDTVSWYQQALGQGPQFIFQYYEEEERQRGNFPDRFSGHQFPNYSSELNVNALLLGDSALYLCASSHTGHGSLCYTFGSGTRLTVV.

The chain couples TRBV30 to TRBJ2-7, with D hard to call. CDR1 and CDR2 from the germline V gene are GTSNPN and SVGIG (reference sequence). The CDR3 is 10 amino acids. Between the trimmed V and J ends, which lost 4 bases and 4 bases, there was a span of 5 bases. CDR3 coding DNA: TGTGCCTGGAAAGGGTACGAGCAGTACTTC. It codes for CAWKGYEQYF.

The chain carries TRBV5-8 and TRBJ1-2, with D maybe TRBD1 (5 bases). Germline CDR1 is SGHTS and CDR2 is YDEGEE. V lost 4 bases and J 5 bases, leaving 30 bases between the germline ends. The CDR3 loop spans 19 amino acids. The CDR3 region is CASSHPQSTENARYYGYTF. As DNA, the CDR3 is TGTGCCAGCAGCCACCCTCAATCGACAGAAAACGCTAGATATTATGGCTACACCTTC.

V is TRBV28 and J is TRBJ2-7, with 12 bases that match TRBD1. The CDR3 has 18 residues. Germline-derived CDR1 and CDR2 are MDHEN and SYDVKM. The trim removed 3 bases at V and 2 bases at J, leaving 11 bases unmatched. This chain's CDR3 is CASSFGDRGRRGAYEQYF. The DNA for the CDR3 is TGTGCCAGCAGTTTCGGGGACAGGGGGCGAAGGGGCGCCTACGAGCAGTACTTC.

The chain links TRBV5-1 to TRBJ2-3; 7 nucleotides match TRBD2. Germline CDR1 reads SGHRS; CDR2 reads YFSETQ. CDR3 length: 15 residues. With 3 bases clipped from V and 3 bases from J, the junction kept 7 bases outside the gene matches. This chain's CDR3 is CASSSLGTKTDTQYF. The DNA of the CDR3 is TGCGCCAGCAGCTCGCTCGGGACTAAAACAGATACGCAGTATTTT.

This rearrangement joins TRBV7-9 to TRBJ2-4; weak D call: TRBD1 (6 bases). Trimming cost V 7 bases and J 8 bases, with 27 bases left between them. The germline V gene encodes CDR1 SEHNR and CDR2 FQNEAQ (reference sequence). This CDR3 spans 17 amino acids. CDR3: CASTIGITGLRKDIQYF. The DNA for the CDR3 is TGTGCCAGCACCATAGGAATTACAGGGTTAAGAAAGGACATTCAGTACTTC. Full variable domain (remainder filled in from reference TRBV7-9 and TRBJ2-4): DTGVSQNPRHKITKRGQNVTFRCDPISEHNRLYWYRQTLGQGPEFLTYFQNEAQLEKSRLLSDRFSAERPKGSFSTLEIQRTEQGDSAMYLCASTIGITGLRKDIQYFGAGTRLSVL.

To note about this clone: At one end, the junction sequence differs from germline, possibly due to a read error. The chain joins TRBV5-1 to TRBJ2-1; D not resolved. This CDR3 region has 12 residues. The germline gives CDR1 SGHRS, CDR2 YFSETQ. The CDR3 spells CASSRPYNEQFF. For the CDR3, the DNA is TGCGCCAGCAGCCGACCCTATAATGAGCAGTTCTTC.

The chain recombines TRBV5-1 with TRBJ2-7; D possibly uses TRBD1 or TRBD2 (5 bases each). CDR3 length: 15 amino acids. The V gene lost 0 bases and the J gene lost 3 bases, with 13 bases spanning the gap. Looked up from germline, CDR1 is SGHRS and CDR2 is YFSETQ. The chain's CDR3 is CASSLVAGTYYEQYF. DNA of the CDR3: TGCGCCAGCAGCTTGGTGGCAGGGACCTACTACGAGCAGTACTTC. Full variable domain (remainder filled in from reference TRBV5-1 and TRBJ2-7): KAGVTQTPRYLIKTRGQQVTLSCSPISGHRSVSWYQQTPGQGLQFLFEYFSETQRNKGNFPGRFSGRQFSNSRSEMNVSTLELGDSALYLCASSLVAGTYYEQYFGPGTRLTVT.

The chain uses TRBV6-5 and TRBJ1-3, with D uncertain. The ends were cut back, 7 bases at V and 2 bases at J, with 12 bases in the middle. Germline CDR1 and CDR2: MNHEY and SVGAGI. The CDR3 has 14 amino acids. The CDR3: CASKSRSAGNTIYF. The CDR3 nucleotides read TGTGCCAGCAAAAGTCGGTCGGCTGGAAACACCATATATTTT.

J is TRBJ2-6 and V is TRBV28; D is possibly TRBD2 (5 bases). V was cut by 3 bases and J by 4 bases, with 19 bases left in between. This CDR3 contains 18 residues. Germline V CDR1 and CDR2: MDHEN, SYDVKM. The CDR3 DNA reads TGTGCCAGCAGTTTTGGCCAGGTAGGCACTAGAGGGGCCAACGTCCTGACTTTC. It is translated as CASSFGQVGTRGANVLTF.

The chain uses TRBV9 and TRBJ2-1, with 10 bases fitting TRBD2. CDR1 SGDLS and CDR2 YYNGEE come from the germline V gene. The CDR3 loop spans 16 amino acids. The ends lost 4 bases at V and 7 bases at J; junction bases unmatched: 11. The CDR3 DNA sequence: TGTGCCAGCAGCCTAGCCCTAGCGGGAGAAGGGAATGAGCAGTTCTTC. Amino acids: CASSLALAGEGNEQFF.

The CDR3 DNA reads as TGTGCCAGCAGCCTCCCCCTTACTAGCGGACCTTACAATGAGCAGTTCTTC. It is translated as CASSLPLTSGPYNEQFF. The rearrangement joins TRBV5-4 to TRBJ2-1, with 8 bases aligning to TRBD2. Germline CDR1 SGHNT, CDR2 YYREEE (reference sequence). This CDR3 comprises 17 residues. Losses at the gene ends were 4 bases for V and 4 bases for J; bases not matched to a gene: 13.

The chain joins TRBV21-1 to TRBJ1-4. TRBV21-1 is listed as a pseudogene. The CDR3 spans 15 residues. Written as DNA, the CDR3 is TGTGCCAGCAGACAAGGGGGGGCTTCAGGGGAAAAACTGTTTTTT. Its translation is CASRQGGASGEKLFF.

The chain recombines TRBV30 with TRBJ2-7, with D possibly being TRBD2 (5 bases). The CDR3 runs to 12 residues. CDR1 and CDR2 from the germline V gene are GTSNPN and SVGIG (reference sequence). V lost 1 base and J lost 7, with 11 bases in between. DNA for the CDR3: TGTGCCTGGAGTGCCCGGGGTTTAGAGCAGTACTTC. As protein: CAWSARGLEQYF.

The chain combines TRBV4-2 with TRBJ2-3; weak D call: TRBD1 (6 bases). The CDR3 length is 19 residues. Trimming shortened V by 0 bases and J by 3 bases, and 22 bases separated the two germline ends. Looked up from germline, CDR1 is LGHNA and CDR2 is YNFKEQ. The DNA of the CDR3 is TGTGCCAGCAGCCAAGATTGGGGGCGCGCCCCTTTTTGGACAGATACGCAGTATTTT. As protein: CASSQDWGRAPFWTDTQYF.